This entry lists 25 T cell receptor beta chains sequenced from one sample in a study of shared clonotypes between healthy human individuals (dated by TCRdb to 2019 to 2021). Library creation used the immunoSEQ multiplex PCR assay. TCRdb retrieved this table from immuneACCESS and kept in-frame rearrangements only. Not all clones are present; in checked studies, unresolved V genes account for under half, and no reason is known for the remainder. For this sample the table gives 2 million to 2.5 million clones, of which 80% to 95% were detected only once. The ten top clones hold about 0.41% of the sample. Sequenced sample: naive CD4+ T cells from PBMCs. The cell subset or site label for this specimen denotes: CD45RA+ positively selected. These TCRs come from a man aged 18 to 35 in good health. Some clones in this sample may be carry-over from other donors' samples.

V and J are TRBV6-1 and TRBJ1-1; D may be TRBD1 (5 bases). Trimming cost V 3 bases and J 4 bases, with 15 bases left between them. CDR3 length: 15 residues. CDR1 MNHNS and CDR2 SASEGT come from the germline V gene. This CDR3 reads CASSDREGLGTEAFF. Written as DNA, the CDR3 is TGTGCCAGCAGTGACAGGGAGGGCCTGGGCACTGAAGCTTTCTTT.

The chain is built from TRBV7-8 and TRBJ1-4, with D tentatively TRBD1 (5 bases). The CDR3 contains 15 residues. V shed 1 base and J shed 4 bases, with 10 bases lying between them. Germline V lookup: CDR1 SGHVS, CDR2 FQNEAQ. The CDR3 here is CASSLEGRYNEKLFF. The CDR3 coding sequence is TGTGCCAGCAGCTTAGAGGGGCGGTATAATGAAAAACTGTTTTTT.

The CDR3 DNA follows: TGTGCCAGCAGTTCCAAAGGGACAACTAATGAAAAACTGTTTTTT. Translating gives CASSSKGTTNEKLFF. This chain links TRBV6-5 with TRBJ1-4; D is unclear. Germline CDR1 and CDR2: MNHEY and SVGAGI. The V end lost 4 bases, the J end lost 0 bases, and 9 bases lay between the germline ends. The CDR3 covers 15 residues.

The gene calls are TRBV9 and TRBJ2-1; D gene unclear. In germline, CDR1 is SGDLS, CDR2 YYNGEE. There are 17 residues in the CDR3. With 4 bases removed from V and 0 bases from J, the gap between germline ends came to 17 bases. The CDR3 sequence: CASSPPIDWSSYNEQFF. DNA for the CDR3: TGTGCCAGCAGCCCCCCTATCGATTGGAGCTCCTACAATGAGCAGTTCTTC.

The rearrangement uses TRBV28 and TRBJ2-1; 9 bases agree with TRBD2. This CDR3 is 14 amino acids long. Germline CDR1 MDHEN, CDR2 SYDVKM. V was pared by 2 bases and J by 7 bases, with 3 bases of the junction left unmatched. The CDR3 DNA follows: TGTGCCAGCAGTTTAAGCGGGAGGTGGAATGAGCAGTTCTTC. As protein: CASSLSGRWNEQFF.

The chain is built from TRBV6-5 and TRBJ1-5, with D possibly TRBD1 on 5 matching bases. CDR1 and CDR2 from the germline V gene are MNHEY and SVGAGI. Deletions cut 2 bases from V and 2 bases from J, with 13 bases between. The CDR3 is made up of 16 amino acids. The CDR3 coding sequence is TGTGCCAGCAGTTACAGGGAACCGGGGCGCAATCAGCCCCAGCATTTT. It translates to CASSYREPGRNQPQHF.

CDR3 DNA: TGTGCCAGCAGTGAGTCCAGCAGCTATCAGCCCCAGCATTTT. Encoded protein: CASSESSSYQPQHF. J is TRBJ1-5 and V is TRBV6-1; D is undetermined. The CDR3 runs to 14 residues. V was trimmed by 3 bases and J by 5 bases, leaving 11 bases between them. Germline V gene data show CDR1 as MNHNS and CDR2 as SASEGT.

The V call is TRBV19, the J call TRBJ2-2, with 11 bases lining up with TRBD2. Germline CDR1 reads LNHDA; CDR2 reads SQIVND (reference sequence). The V segment lost 4 bases and the J segment 4 bases; nucleotides outside the gene matches: 8. The CDR3 contains 17 residues. CDR3 nucleotide sequence: TGTGCCAGTAGTACTGCCCGAACTAGCGGGGGCACCGGGGAGCTGTTTTTT. Residues: CASSTARTSGGTGELFF.

With respect to this clone: The sample holds other DNA sequences that translate to the same CDR3. The chain joins TRBV19 to TRBJ2-7; D is undetermined. CDR3 length: 13 amino acids. Germline CDR1 and CDR2: LNHDA and SQIVND (reference sequence). V was trimmed by 1 base and J by 2 bases, leaving 6 bases between them. CDR3 sequence (DNA): TGTGCCAGTAGTATAGGTAGCACCTACGAGCAGTACTTC. This sequence encodes CASSIGSTYEQYF. The whole variable domain, remainder taken from reference TRBV19 and TRBJ2-7, is DGGITQSPKYLFRKEGQNVTLSCEQNLNHDAMYWYRQDPGQGLRLIYYSQIVNDFQKGDIAEGYSVSREKKESFPLTVTSAQKNPTAFYLCASSIGSTYEQYFGPGTRLTVT.

The chain carries TRBV9 and TRBJ2-7, with TRBD2 identical over 10 bases. Germline V lookup: CDR1 SGDLS, CDR2 YYNGEE. With V trimmed by 4 bases and J by 2 bases, 3 bases remained unmatched. The CDR3 has 14 amino acids. In DNA form, the CDR3 reads TGTGCCAGCAGCACTAGCGGGACCACCTACGAGCAGTACTTC. This codes for CASSTSGTTYEQYF.

V gene TRBV28 combines with J gene TRBJ1-3; perhaps TRBD1 as D (5 bases). The CDR3 is 15 residues long. Germline V CDR1 and CDR2: MDHEN, SYDVKM. Trimming removed 5 bases at V and 9 bases at J, with 20 bases between. The CDR3 sequence is CASSGTVGNGATIYF. CDR3 coding DNA: TGTGCCAGCAGTGGGACCGTAGGCAACGGTGCCACCATATATTTT. The whole variable domain, filled in from reference TRBV28 and TRBJ1-3, reads DVKVTQSSRYLVKRTGEKVFLECVQDMDHENMFWYRQDPGLGLRLIYFSYDVKMKEKGDIPEGYSVSREKKERFSLILESASTNQTSMYLCASSGTVGNGATIYFGEGSWLTVV.

The CDR3 DNA reads TGTGCCAGCAGCTTAGAGGGGACCGCGCCCTACAATGAGCAGTTCTTC. It yields the protein CASSLEGTAPYNEQFF. V gene TRBV11-3 combines with J gene TRBJ2-1; TRBD1 or TRBD2 may be the D gene (5 bases each). The V and J ends lost 0 bases and 2 bases respectively, with 11 bases between them. The CDR3 runs to 16 residues. Germline CDR1 reads SGHNT; CDR2 reads YENEEA.

This clone has just one count. The chain carries TRBV29-1 and TRBJ2-7; TRBD2 agrees at 7 bases. Germline assignment: CDR1 SQVTM and CDR2 ANQGSEA. This CDR3 is 16 amino acids long. Unmatched junction bases numbered 14, after V lost 1 base and J lost 5 bases. The CDR3 spells CSVEGVGGISYNEQYF. The CDR3 coding sequence is TGCAGCGTTGAAGGGGTGGGAGGGATCTCGTACAACGAGCAGTACTTC.

The chain uses TRBV6-1 and TRBJ1-5; D gene unclear. This CDR3 spans 13 amino acids. Germline V gene lookup returns CDR1 MNHNS and CDR2 SASEGT. Trimming took off 7 bases at V and 6 bases at J, with 13 bases between the two ends. The CDR3 sequence is CASTHTASQPQHF. The CDR3 nucleotides read TGTGCCAGCACCCACACCGCCTCTCAGCCCCAGCATTTT.

This chain uses TRBV7-2 with TRBJ2-1; D gene ambiguous. From germline, CDR1 is SGHTA and CDR2 FQGNSA. V lost 2 bases to trimming and J lost 9 bases, with 11 bases between them. CDR3 size: 13 residues. CDR3 DNA sequence: TGTGCCAGCAGCTTACTAGATCTTTTTGAGCAGTTCTTC. Protein: CASSLLDLFEQFF.

This chain uses TRBV7-3 with TRBJ2-1, with D possibly TRBD1 on 5 matching bases. This CDR3 comprises 16 residues. Trimming pared 0 bases from V and 3 bases from J, leaving 12 bases between. The germline V gene has CDR1 SGHTA and CDR2 FQGTGA. Written as DNA, the CDR3 is TGTGCCAGCAGCTTAACGGGGCAGGAAAACTACAATGAGCAGTTCTTC. This translates into CASSLTGQENYNEQFF.

The chain combines TRBV4-3 with TRBJ2-1; D unresolved. Germline-derived CDR1 and CDR2 are LGHNA and YSLEER. This CDR3 is 13 amino acids long. V was trimmed by 2 bases and J by 4 bases, leaving 6 bases between them. The CDR3 coding sequence is TGCGCCAGCAGCCAAAAGTTGTACAATGAGCAGTTCTTC. Protein sequence: CASSQKLYNEQFF.

The chain employs TRBV18 and TRBJ1-4, with D hard to call. The CDR3 totals 16 residues. In germline, CDR1 is KGHSH, CDR2 LQKENI. V lost 4 bases and J lost 0, with 12 bases in between. This chain's CDR3 is CASSRKQDSTNEKLFF. The CDR3 DNA reads TGTGCCAGCTCACGGAAGCAGGATTCAACTAATGAAAAACTGTTTTTT.

The rearrangement joins TRBV18 to TRBJ1-5; no firm D call. In germline, CDR1 is KGHSH, CDR2 LQKENI. V dropped 8 bases and J dropped 2 bases, with 16 bases sitting between them. The CDR3 consists of 15 residues. The CDR3 DNA reads as TGTGCCAGCGCCACGACGGGCCAGGGCAATCAGCCCCAGCATTTT. Translated, it gives CASATTGQGNQPQHF.

V usage is TRBV6-1 and J usage is TRBJ1-5; TRBD1 matches 7 bases. Germline V gene sequence: CDR1 MNHNS, CDR2 SASEGT. The CDR3 spans 13 residues. Germline trimming cut 7 bases from V and 4 bases from J; bases unmatched to any gene: 4. CDR3 sequence reads: CASTSRGNQPQHF. The CDR3 coding sequence is TGTGCCAGCACCTCCAGGGGGAATCAGCCCCAGCATTTT.

This clone showed up just once. V gene TRBV4-1 combines with J gene TRBJ2-5, with D maybe TRBD1 (5 bases). In germline, CDR1 is MGHRA, CDR2 YSYEKL. Trimming took 3 bases from V and 2 from J, leaving 10 bases between them. The CDR3 runs to 14 residues. For the CDR3, the DNA is TGCGCCAGCAGCCATCACAGGAGTCAAGAGACCCAGTACTTC. It specifies CASSHHRSQETQYF.

V is TRBV6-6 and J is TRBJ1-5; D gene uncertain. With 5 bases removed from V and 0 bases from J, the gap between germline ends came to 8 bases. This CDR3 has 14 residues. Germline lookup yields CDR1 MNHNY and CDR2 SVGAGI (reference sequence). CDR3 protein: CASSKESSNQPQHF. The CDR3 DNA is TGTGCCAGCAGTAAGGAGAGTAGCAATCAGCCCCAGCATTTT.

The chain has TRBV7-9 and TRBJ2-2, with 9 bases that match TRBD1. Germline CDR1 is SEHNR and CDR2 is FQNEAQ (reference sequence). Trimming took 5 bases from V and 4 from J; bases not matched to a gene: 8. This CDR3 has 16 amino acids. CDR3 loop: CASSPGTGKGTGELFF. The CDR3 DNA follows: TGTGCCAGCAGCCCTGGGACAGGGAAGGGCACCGGGGAGCTGTTTTTT. The full variable domain, rest sourced from reference TRBV7-9 and TRBJ2-2, is DTGVSQNPRHKITKRGQNVTFRCDPISEHNRLYWYRQTLGQGPEFLTYFQNEAQLEKSRLLSDRFSAERPKGSFSTLEIQRTEQGDSAMYLCASSPGTGKGTGELFFGEGSRLTVL.

The J gene is TRBJ1-3, the V gene TRBV11-2, with D maybe TRBD1 (6 bases). The ends were cut back, 4 bases at V and 0 bases at J, with 16 bases in the middle. The CDR3 loop spans 17 amino acids. CDR1 SGHAT and CDR2 FQNNGV come from the germline V gene. In DNA form, the CDR3 reads TGTGCCAGCAGCTCATTCCCGGACAGCCACTCTGGAAACACCATATATTTT. It translates to CASSSFPDSHSGNTIYF.

J is TRBJ1-5 and V is TRBV11-3, with unresolved D. CDR1 and CDR2 (germline): SGHNT, YENEEA. V was shortened by 1 base and J by 0 bases, with 16 bases between the two germline ends. The CDR3 consists of 18 residues. This CDR3 reads CASSLASQKKDSNQPQHF. CDR3 nucleotides: TGTGCCAGCAGCTTAGCGTCACAGAAGAAAGATAGCAATCAGCCCCAGCATTTT.